The clone carrying this TCR beta chain has just a few counts. What it binds is not known. The data stem from a study of blood T cells in healthy people across ages. Trimming cost V 3 bases and J 4 bases; bases outside gene matches: 6. CDR3 length: 15 amino acids. Germline V gene lookup returns CDR1 LGHDT and CDR2 YNNKEL (reference sequence). Study-level points and caveats: Naive T cell percentage showed a strong correlation with TCR beta diversity.

A sample-barcoded 5' primer and a J-beta primer mix were used in a second PCR of roughly 7 to 11 cycles. TCRdb reprocessed the 5' RACE reads with MiXCR, giving one entry per CDR3 protein. The data show some 1,500,000 distinct CDR3 sequences, less than 45% seen once. The chain couples TRBV3-1 to TRBJ2-3, with 8 bases matching TRBD1. The sequenced sample consisted of blood. This receptor was taken from a woman aged 18-29 years in good health. The CDR3 reads CASSHPDRAPDTQYF. CDR3 nucleotide sequence: TGTGCCAGCAGCCACCCGGACAGGGCCCCAGATACGCAGTATTTT.